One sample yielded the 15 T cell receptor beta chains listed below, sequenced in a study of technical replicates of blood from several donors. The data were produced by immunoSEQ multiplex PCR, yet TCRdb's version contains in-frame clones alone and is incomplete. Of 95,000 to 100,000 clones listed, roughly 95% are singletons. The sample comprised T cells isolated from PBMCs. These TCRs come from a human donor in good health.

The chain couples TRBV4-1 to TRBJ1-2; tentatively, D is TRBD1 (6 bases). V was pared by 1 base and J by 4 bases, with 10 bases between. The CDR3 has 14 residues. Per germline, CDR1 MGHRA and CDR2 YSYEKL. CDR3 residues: CASSQGTGTYGYTF. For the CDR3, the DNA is TGCGCCAGCAGCCAAGGTACAGGGACCTATGGCTACACCTTC.

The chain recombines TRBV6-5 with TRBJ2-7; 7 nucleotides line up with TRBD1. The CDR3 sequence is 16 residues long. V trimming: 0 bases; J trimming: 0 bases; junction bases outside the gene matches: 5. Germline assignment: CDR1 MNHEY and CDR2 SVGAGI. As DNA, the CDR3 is TGTGCCAGCAGTTACTCAAGGGGGCCCATCTCCTACGAGCAGTACTTC. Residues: CASSYSRGPISYEQYF.

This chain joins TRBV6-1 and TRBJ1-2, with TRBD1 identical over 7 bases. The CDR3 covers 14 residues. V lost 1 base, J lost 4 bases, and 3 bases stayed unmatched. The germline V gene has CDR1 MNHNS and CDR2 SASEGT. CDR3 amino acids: CASSEVQGTYGYTF. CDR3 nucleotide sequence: TGTGCCAGCAGTGAAGTACAGGGGACCTATGGCTACACCTTC.

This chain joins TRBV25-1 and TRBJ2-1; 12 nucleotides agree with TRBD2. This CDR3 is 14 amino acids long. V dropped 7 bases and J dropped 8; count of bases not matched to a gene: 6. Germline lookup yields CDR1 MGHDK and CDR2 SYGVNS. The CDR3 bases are TGTGCCAGCACTAGCGGGGGGGCCATCGATGAGCAGTTCTTC. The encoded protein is CASTSGGAIDEQFF.

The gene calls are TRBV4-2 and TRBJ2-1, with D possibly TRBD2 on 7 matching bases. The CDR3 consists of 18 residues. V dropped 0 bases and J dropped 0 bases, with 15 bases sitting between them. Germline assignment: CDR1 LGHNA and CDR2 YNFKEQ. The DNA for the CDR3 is TGTGCCAGCAGCCAAGATCGGACCCGGGGGGCCTCCTACAATGAGCAGTTCTTC. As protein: CASSQDRTRGASYNEQFF.

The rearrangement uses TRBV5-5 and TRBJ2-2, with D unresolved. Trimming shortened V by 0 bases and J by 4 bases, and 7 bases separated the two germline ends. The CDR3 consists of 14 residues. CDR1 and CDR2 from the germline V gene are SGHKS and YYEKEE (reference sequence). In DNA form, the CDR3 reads TGTGCCAGCAGCTTGGGTTCGGGCACCGGGGAGCTGTTTTTT. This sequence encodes CASSLGSGTGELFF.

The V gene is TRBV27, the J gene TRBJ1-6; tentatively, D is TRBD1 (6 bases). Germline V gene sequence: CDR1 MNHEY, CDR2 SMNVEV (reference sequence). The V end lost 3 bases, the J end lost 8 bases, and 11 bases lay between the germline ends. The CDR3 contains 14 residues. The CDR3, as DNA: TGTGCCAGCAGTTTTCGGCCAGGGGATTCACCCCTCCACTTT. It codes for CASSFRPGDSPLHF.

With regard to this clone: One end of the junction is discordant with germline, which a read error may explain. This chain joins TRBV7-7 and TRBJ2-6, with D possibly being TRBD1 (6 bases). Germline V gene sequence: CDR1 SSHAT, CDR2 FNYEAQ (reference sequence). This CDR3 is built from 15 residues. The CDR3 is CASSQDRIGANVLTF. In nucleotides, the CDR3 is TGTGCTAGCAGCCAAGACAGGATTGGGGCCAACGTCCTGACTTTC.

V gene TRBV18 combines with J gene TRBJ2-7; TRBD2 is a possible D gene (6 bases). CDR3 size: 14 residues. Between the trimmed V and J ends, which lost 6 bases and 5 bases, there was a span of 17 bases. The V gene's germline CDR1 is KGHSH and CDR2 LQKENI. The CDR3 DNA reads TGTGCCAGCTCCCCTGGGACTGCCGACCACGAGCAGTACTTC. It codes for CASSPGTADHEQYF.

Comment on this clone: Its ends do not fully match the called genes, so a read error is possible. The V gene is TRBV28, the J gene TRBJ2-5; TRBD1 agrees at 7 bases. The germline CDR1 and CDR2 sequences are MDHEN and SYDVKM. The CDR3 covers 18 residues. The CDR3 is CASSLDLKGQYHQGTQYF. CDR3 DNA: TGTGCCAGCAGTTTGGACCTAAAGGGACAGTACCACCAAGGGACCCAGTACTTC.

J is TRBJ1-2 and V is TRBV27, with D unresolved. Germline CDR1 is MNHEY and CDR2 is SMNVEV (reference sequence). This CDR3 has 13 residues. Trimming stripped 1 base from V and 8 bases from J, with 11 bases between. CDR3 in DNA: TGTGCCAGCAGTTTATATCGGCACGGGGGCTACACCTTC. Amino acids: CASSLYRHGGYTF.

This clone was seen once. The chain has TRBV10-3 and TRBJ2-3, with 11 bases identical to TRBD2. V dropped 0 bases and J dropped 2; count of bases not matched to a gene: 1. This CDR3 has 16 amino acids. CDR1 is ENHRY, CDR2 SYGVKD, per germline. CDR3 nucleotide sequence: TGTGCCATCAGTGAGTCTAGCGGGAGGGCCACAGATACGCAGTATTTT. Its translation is CAISESSGRATDTQYF.

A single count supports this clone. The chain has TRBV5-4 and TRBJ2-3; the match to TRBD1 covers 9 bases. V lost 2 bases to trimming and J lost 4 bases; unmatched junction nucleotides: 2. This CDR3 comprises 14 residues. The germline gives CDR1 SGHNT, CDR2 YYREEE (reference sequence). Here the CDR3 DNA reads TGTGCCAGCAGCTTCGGACAGGGGCCAGATACGCAGTATTTT. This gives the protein CASSFGQGPDTQYF. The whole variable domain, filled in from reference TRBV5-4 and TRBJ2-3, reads ETGVTQSPTHLIKTRGQQVTLRCSSQSGHNTVSWYQQALGQGPQFIFQYYREEENGRGNFPPRFSGLQFPNYSSELNVNALELDDSALYLCASSFGQGPDTQYFGPGTRLTVL.

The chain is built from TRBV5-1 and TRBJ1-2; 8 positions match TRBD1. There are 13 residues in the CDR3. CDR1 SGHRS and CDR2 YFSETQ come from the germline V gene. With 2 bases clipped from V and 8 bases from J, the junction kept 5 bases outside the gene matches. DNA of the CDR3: TGCGCCAGCAGCTTCGGACAGGGAAGCGGCTACACCTTC. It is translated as CASSFGQGSGYTF.

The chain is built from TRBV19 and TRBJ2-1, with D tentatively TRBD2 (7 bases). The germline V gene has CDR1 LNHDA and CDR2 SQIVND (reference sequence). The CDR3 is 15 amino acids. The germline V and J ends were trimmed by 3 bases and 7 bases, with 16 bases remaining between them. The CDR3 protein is CASSIRGGGKNEQFF. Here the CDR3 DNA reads TGTGCCAGTAGTATTCGCGGGGGCGGGAAAAATGAGCAGTTCTTC.